Listed below are T cell receptor beta chains from one sample, sequenced in a study of cytomegalovirus exposure and HLA in healthy donors. This table comes from immunoSEQ multiplex PCR, and its TCRdb copy is limited to in-frame clones, with some not included. The sample includes approximately 110,000 clones, around 69% seen only once; the top ten take approximately 8.2%. Source material: PBMCs. The source is a woman aged 35 to 49 in good health and CMV-seropositive. CDR3s include the opening cysteine and the closing phenylalanine or tryptophan. Fields, in order: V gene, CDR3 length, D gene, J gene, clone size, CDR3 DNA, CDR3 protein. The D gene is left open where the match is weak. Clone size, where shown, is once, few, many, or a class for clones that have expanded.

v_gene: TRBV4-1; len: 14; d_gene: .; j_gene: TRBJ1-5; abundance: .; CDR3nt: TGCGCCAGCAGCCAGGGCTCCTTTAATCAGCCCCAGCATTTT; CDR3aa: CASSQGSFNQPQHF
v_gene: TRBV25-1; len: 13; d_gene: .; j_gene: TRBJ1-1; abundance: few; CDR3nt: TGTGCCAGCAGGGGAGGGGATTGGACTGAAGCTTTCTTT; CDR3aa: CASRGGDWTEAFF
v_gene: TRBV7-2; len: 14; d_gene: TRBD1; j_gene: TRBJ1-1; abundance: .; CDR3nt: TGTGCCAGCAGACAATGGAGGGGGCTGACTGAAGCTTTCTTT; CDR3aa: CASRQWRGLTEAFF
v_gene: TRBV4-3; len: 16; d_gene: TRBD1; j_gene: TRBJ2-7; abundance: .; CDR3nt: TGCGCCAGCAGCCAAGGAGAGGGGGCAGGGGGCTACGAGCAGTACTTC; CDR3aa: CASSQGEGAGGYEQYF
v_gene: TRBV4-3; len: 15; d_gene: .; j_gene: TRBJ1-5; abundance: .; CDR3nt: TGCGCCAGCAGCCAAGACTGGACAGGCAATCAGCCCCAGCATTTT; CDR3aa: CASSQDWTGNQPQHF
v_gene: TRBV9; len: 15; d_gene: .; j_gene: TRBJ1-2; abundance: .; CDR3nt: TGTGCCAGCAGCCTGGAGGCAGGGGTCAACTATGGCTACACCTTC; CDR3aa: CASSLEAGVNYGYTF
v_gene: TRBV6-1; len: 13; d_gene: .; j_gene: TRBJ2-7; abundance: .; CDR3nt: TGTGCCAGCAAATCAGGGGCCTCCTACGAGCAGTACTTC; CDR3aa: CASKSGASYEQYF
v_gene: TRBV7-9; len: 14; d_gene: TRBD1; j_gene: TRBJ1-4; abundance: .; CDR3nt: TGTGCCAGCAGCTTAAGACAGGGGAATGAAAAACTGTTTTTT; CDR3aa: CASSLRQGNEKLFF
v_gene: TRBV2; len: 13; d_gene: .; j_gene: TRBJ2-7; abundance: few; CDR3nt: TGTGCCCTCAGCTTCATCCAGGGCTACGAGCAGTACTTC; CDR3aa: CALSFIQGYEQYF
v_gene: TRBV29-1; len: 12; d_gene: .; j_gene: TRBJ2-7; abundance: .; CDR3nt: TGCAGCGTAATTCGGGACACATACGAGCAGTACTTC; CDR3aa: CSVIRDTYEQYF
v_gene: TRBV10-2; len: 12; d_gene: .; j_gene: TRBJ2-4; abundance: .; CDR3nt: TGCGCCAGCAGTGAGGAGGGTGGCATTCAGTACTTC; CDR3aa: CASSEEGGIQYF
v_gene: TRBV10-3; len: 15; d_gene: TRBD2; j_gene: TRBJ2-7; abundance: .; CDR3nt: TGTGCCATCAGTCACGGGGGGGAAGGGTACTACGAGCAGTACTTC; CDR3aa: CAISHGGEGYYEQYF
v_gene: TRBV10-3; len: 14; d_gene: .; j_gene: TRBJ1-5; abundance: .; CDR3nt: TGTGCCATCAGTGAATACAGGGAGGGTCAGCCCCAGCATTTT; CDR3aa: CAISEYREGQPQHF
v_gene: TRBV9; len: 14; d_gene: .; j_gene: TRBJ1-4; abundance: .; CDR3nt: TGTGCCAGCAGCGTAGGACAGCTTAATGAAAAACTGTTTTTT; CDR3aa: CASSVGQLNEKLFF
v_gene: TRBV5-4; len: 15; d_gene: .; j_gene: TRBJ1-4; abundance: .; CDR3nt: TGTGCCAGCAGCTTGGGCGGCAGGGGAGATGAAAAACTGTTTTTT; CDR3aa: CASSLGGRGDEKLFF
v_gene: TRBV6-5; len: 12; d_gene: .; j_gene: TRBJ1-3; abundance: .; CDR3nt: TGTGCCAGCAGTACCACCGGGGGGGCGGATTATTTT; CDR3aa: CASSTTGGADYF
v_gene: TRBV5-1; len: 14; d_gene: .; j_gene: TRBJ1-1; abundance: .; CDR3nt: TGCGCCAGCAGCTTGGTTCCGGGTACGCCTGAAGCTTTCTTT; CDR3aa: CASSLVPGTPEAFF
v_gene: TRBV7-3; len: 16; d_gene: .; j_gene: TRBJ2-7; abundance: once; CDR3nt: TGTGCCAGCAGCCCAAGGGGGGGTTTACCCATTCTCGAGCAGTACTTC; CDR3aa: CASSPRGGLPILEQYF
v_gene: TRBV5-1; len: 15; d_gene: TRBD1; j_gene: TRBJ1-4; abundance: .; CDR3nt: TGCGCCAGCAGCTCCTGGACAGGGGTTAATGAAAAACTGTTTTTT; CDR3aa: CASSSWTGVNEKLFF
v_gene: TRBV27; len: 15; d_gene: .; j_gene: TRBJ2-1; abundance: .; CDR3nt: TGTGCCAGCAGTACCGCGGGTCTCGGGCCCGGTGAGCAGTTCTTC; CDR3aa: CASSTAGLGPGEQFF
v_gene: TRBV18; len: 16; d_gene: .; j_gene: TRBJ2-2; abundance: .; CDR3nt: TGTGCCAGCTCCTCCGCCGGGACACAGAACACCGGGGAGCTGTTTTTT; CDR3aa: CASSSAGTQNTGELFF
v_gene: TRBV7-9; len: 15; d_gene: .; j_gene: TRBJ1-1; abundance: once; CDR3nt: TGTGCCAGCAGCTTAGTGGACTGGGAGAACACTGAAGCTTTCTTT; CDR3aa: CASSLVDWENTEAFF
v_gene: TRBV9; len: 15; d_gene: TRBD1; j_gene: TRBJ2-2; abundance: .; CDR3nt: TGTGCCAGCAGCGTAGACAGGGGATTCGGCGGGGAGCTGTTTTTT; CDR3aa: CASSVDRGFGGELFF
v_gene: TRBV19; len: 13; d_gene: TRBD1; j_gene: TRBJ1-2; abundance: .; CDR3nt: TGTGCCAGTAGTAGGGACAGCTACTATGGCTACACCTTC; CDR3aa: CASSRDSYYGYTF
v_gene: TRBV9; len: 14; d_gene: TRBD2; j_gene: TRBJ2-1; abundance: .; CDR3nt: TGTGCCAGCAGCGTAGGTAGCGGGGTAAATGAGCAGTTCTTC; CDR3aa: CASSVGSGVNEQFF
v_gene: TRBV15; len: 14; d_gene: .; j_gene: TRBJ2-7; abundance: .; CDR3nt: TGTGCCACCAGCAGAGGGGTCGAGGGCCCCGAGCAGTACTTC; CDR3aa: CATSRGVEGPEQYF
v_gene: TRBV6-1; len: 13; d_gene: TRBD2; j_gene: TRBJ2-7; abundance: .; CDR3nt: TGTGCCAGCAGTTGGGACTACACCTACGAGCAGTACTTC; CDR3aa: CASSWDYTYEQYF
v_gene: TRBV4-1; len: 11; d_gene: .; j_gene: TRBJ2-7; abundance: .; CDR3nt: TGCGCCAGCAGCCAAACAGATAAGCAGTACTTC; CDR3aa: CASSQTDKQYF
v_gene: TRBV7-9; len: 16; d_gene: TRBD1; j_gene: TRBJ2-7; abundance: .; CDR3nt: TGTGCCAGCAGCTTAGTGCCCGGGACAGGGGGCGGGGAGCAGTACTTC; CDR3aa: CASSLVPGTGGGEQYF
v_gene: TRBV7-3; len: 15; d_gene: .; j_gene: TRBJ1-2; abundance: few; CDR3nt: TGTGCCAGCAGCCCGGGGGGAGGGGAAGGCTATGGCTACACCTTC; CDR3aa: CASSPGGGEGYGYTF
v_gene: TRBV29-1; len: 14; d_gene: .; j_gene: TRBJ2-2; abundance: .; CDR3nt: TGCAGCGCAGCCAGGGGAGGGGACACCGGGGAGCTGTTTTTT; CDR3aa: CSAARGGDTGELFF
v_gene: TRBV9; len: 14; d_gene: .; j_gene: TRBJ1-2; abundance: .; CDR3nt: TGTGCCAGCAGTCCTAGCCCCGAGAATTATGGCTACACCTTC; CDR3aa: CASSPSPENYGYTF
v_gene: TRBV14; len: 15; d_gene: TRBD1; j_gene: TRBJ2-7; abundance: few; CDR3nt: TGTGCCAGCAGCCTTCCGGGACAGGGGCTTTGGGAGCAGTACTTC; CDR3aa: CASSLPGQGLWEQYF
v_gene: TRBV6-4; len: 14; d_gene: .; j_gene: TRBJ2-2; abundance: few; CDR3nt: TGTGCCAGCAGTGCACAGAAGAACACCGGGGAGCTGTTTTTT; CDR3aa: CASSAQKNTGELFF
v_gene: TRBV5-4; len: 13; d_gene: .; j_gene: TRBJ1-5; abundance: .; CDR3nt: TGTGCCAGCAGCTTGGAACGGGATCAGCCCCAGCATTTT; CDR3aa: CASSLERDQPQHF
v_gene: TRBV11-2; len: 13; d_gene: .; j_gene: TRBJ1-1; abundance: .; CDR3nt: TGTGCCAGCAGCCAGGGCTTGAACACTGAAGCTTTCTTT; CDR3aa: CASSQGLNTEAFF
v_gene: TRBV7-6; len: 15; d_gene: TRBD1; j_gene: TRBJ2-2; abundance: few; CDR3nt: TGTGCCAGCAGGATGGGACAGGGGAGCACCGGGGAGCTGTTTTTT; CDR3aa: CASRMGQGSTGELFF
v_gene: TRBV19; len: 15; d_gene: .; j_gene: TRBJ2-3; abundance: .; CDR3nt: TGTGCCAGTAGTTATAAGAGGCAGTCGGCCGATACGCAGTATTTT; CDR3aa: CASSYKRQSADTQYF
v_gene: TRBV9; len: 13; d_gene: .; j_gene: TRBJ2-1; abundance: many; CDR3nt: TGTGCCAGCAGCGGGGAAACAGGGATTGAGCAGTTCTTC; CDR3aa: CASSGETGIEQFF
v_gene: TRBV7-9; len: 13; d_gene: .; j_gene: TRBJ1-3; abundance: .; CDR3nt: TGTGCCAGCAGCTTAGGGCAGGGAAACACCATATATTTT; CDR3aa: CASSLGQGNTIYF
v_gene: TRBV11-3; len: 15; d_gene: TRBD1; j_gene: TRBJ2-1; abundance: .; CDR3nt: TGTGCCAGCTCCCTCCTCGGGACAGGGACACATGAGCAGTTCTTC; CDR3aa: CASSLLGTGTHEQFF
v_gene: TRBV18; len: 13; d_gene: .; j_gene: TRBJ1-1; abundance: .; CDR3nt: TGTGCCAGCTCGGCAGAAATGAACACTGAAGCTTTCTTT; CDR3aa: CASSAEMNTEAFF
v_gene: TRBV11-1; len: 15; d_gene: .; j_gene: TRBJ2-5; abundance: .; CDR3nt: TGTGCCAGCAGCCGACCCGGGGAAGGATTTGAGACCCAGTACTTC; CDR3aa: CASSRPGEGFETQYF
v_gene: TRBV9; len: 15; d_gene: .; j_gene: TRBJ1-2; abundance: .; CDR3nt: TGTGCCAGCAGCGATGGGGGCGCAGGGTCATATGGCTACACCTTC; CDR3aa: CASSDGGAGSYGYTF
v_gene: TRBV18; len: 15; d_gene: TRBD1; j_gene: TRBJ1-2; abundance: .; CDR3nt: TGTGCCAGCGGCGAACGACAGGGTGACGGGTATGGCTACACCTTC; CDR3aa: CASGERQGDGYGYTF
v_gene: TRBV2; len: 15; d_gene: .; j_gene: TRBJ1-1; abundance: .; CDR3nt: TGTGCCAGCAGTGAATTCAGGGGAGAAGACACTGAAGCTTTCTTT; CDR3aa: CASSEFRGEDTEAFF
v_gene: TRBV5-1; len: 15; d_gene: .; j_gene: TRBJ1-1; abundance: .; CDR3nt: TGCGCCAGCAGCAAAGAAACCCGGGGGGGCACTGAAGCTTTCTTT; CDR3aa: CASSKETRGGTEAFF